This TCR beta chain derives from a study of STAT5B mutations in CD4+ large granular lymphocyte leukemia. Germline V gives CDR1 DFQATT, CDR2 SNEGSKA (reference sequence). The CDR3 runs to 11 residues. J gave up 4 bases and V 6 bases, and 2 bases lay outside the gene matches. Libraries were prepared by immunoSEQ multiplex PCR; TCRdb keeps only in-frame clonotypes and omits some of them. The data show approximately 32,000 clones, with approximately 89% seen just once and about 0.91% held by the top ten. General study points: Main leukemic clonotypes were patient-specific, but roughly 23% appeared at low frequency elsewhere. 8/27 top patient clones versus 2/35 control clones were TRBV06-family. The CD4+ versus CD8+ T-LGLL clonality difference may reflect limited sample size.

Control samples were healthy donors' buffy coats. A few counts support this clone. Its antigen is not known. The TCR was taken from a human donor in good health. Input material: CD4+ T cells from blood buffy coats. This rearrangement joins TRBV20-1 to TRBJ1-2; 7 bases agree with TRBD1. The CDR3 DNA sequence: TGCAGTGCCAGGGGGGGCTATGGCTACACCTTC. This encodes CSARGGYGYTF.